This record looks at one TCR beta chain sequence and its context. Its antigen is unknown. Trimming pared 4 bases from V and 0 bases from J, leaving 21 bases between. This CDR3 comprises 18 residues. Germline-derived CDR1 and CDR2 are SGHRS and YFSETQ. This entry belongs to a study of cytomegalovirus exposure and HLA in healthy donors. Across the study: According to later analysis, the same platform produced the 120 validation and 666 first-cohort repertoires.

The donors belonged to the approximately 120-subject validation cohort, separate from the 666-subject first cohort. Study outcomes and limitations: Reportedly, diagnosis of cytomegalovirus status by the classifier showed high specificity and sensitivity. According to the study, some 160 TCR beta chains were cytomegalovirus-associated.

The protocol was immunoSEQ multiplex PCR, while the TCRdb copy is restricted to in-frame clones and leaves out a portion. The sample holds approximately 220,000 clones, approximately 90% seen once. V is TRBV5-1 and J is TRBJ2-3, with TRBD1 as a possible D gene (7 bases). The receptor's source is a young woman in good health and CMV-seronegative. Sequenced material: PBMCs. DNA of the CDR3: TGCGCCAGCAGCCGGATGCAGGGGGGAGGCGGAAGCACAGATACGCAGTATTTT. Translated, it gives CASSRMQGGGGSTDTQYF. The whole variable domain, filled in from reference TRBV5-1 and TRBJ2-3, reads KAGVTQTPRYLIKTRGQQVTLSCSPISGHRSVSWYQQTPGQGLQFLFEYFSETQRNKGNFPGRFSGRQFSNSRSEMNVSTLELGDSALYLCASSRMQGGGGSTDTQYFGPGTRLTVL.